The clone carrying this T cell receptor (beta chain) occurred once. Its antigen is still unknown. This sample was taken from a study of OX40 agonist ivuxolimab in advanced cancers. Overall study context: Patient treatment consisted of intravenous ivuxolimab administration every 2 weeks at 0.01 to 10 mg/kg. Patients receiving dose escalation had hepatocellular carcinoma, melanoma, renal cell or head and neck cancer. Among those treated, three patients had partial responses, one with hepatocellular carcinoma and two with cutaneous melanoma.

The CDR3 extends over 14 amino acids. V gave up 0 bases and J gave up 5 bases, with 11 bases separating them. The germline CDR1 and CDR2 sequences are SGHRS and YFSETQ. Study-wide findings and caveats: Averaged across samples, CD8+ T cells carried more expanded clones than CD4+ did.

TCRdb's table, derived via immunoSEQ multiplex PCR, lists solely in-frame clones and lacks some. The sample consists of around 60,000 clones, 87% of them appearing once. The receptor was isolated from an adult with an advanced solid tumor such as melanoma, head and neck, liver or kidney cancer. The chain couples TRBV5-1 to TRBJ1-1; D is undetermined. The source was CD4+ or CD8+ T cells sorted from blood, collected in a trial of the OX40 agonist ivuxolimab. The CDR3 sequence is CASSLAGSGTEAFF. DNA for the CDR3: TGCGCCAGCAGCTTGGCCGGCAGCGGGACTGAAGCTTTCTTT. Full variable domain (missing parts from reference TRBV5-1 and TRBJ1-1): KAGVTQTPRYLIKTRGQQVTLSCSPISGHRSVSWYQQTPGQGLQFLFEYFSETQRNKGNFPGRFSGRQFSNSRSEMNVSTLELGDSALYLCASSLAGSGTEAFFGQGTRLTVV.